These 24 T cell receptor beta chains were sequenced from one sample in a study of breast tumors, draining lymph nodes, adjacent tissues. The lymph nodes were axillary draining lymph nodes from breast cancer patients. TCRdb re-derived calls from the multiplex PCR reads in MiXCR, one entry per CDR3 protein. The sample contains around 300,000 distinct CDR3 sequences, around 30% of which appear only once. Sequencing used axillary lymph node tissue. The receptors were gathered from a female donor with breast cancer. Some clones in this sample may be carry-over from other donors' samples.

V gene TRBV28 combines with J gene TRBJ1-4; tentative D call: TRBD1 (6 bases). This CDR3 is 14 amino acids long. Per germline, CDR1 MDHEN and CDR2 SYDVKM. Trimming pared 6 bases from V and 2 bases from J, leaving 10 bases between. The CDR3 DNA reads TGTGCCAGCAGCCGGACAGCTACTAATGAAAAACTGTTTTTT. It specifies CASSRTATNEKLFF.

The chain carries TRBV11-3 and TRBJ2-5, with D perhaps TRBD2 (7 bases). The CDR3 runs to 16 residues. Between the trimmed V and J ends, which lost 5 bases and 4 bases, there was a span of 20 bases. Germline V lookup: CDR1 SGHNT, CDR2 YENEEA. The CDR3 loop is CASSPPGAGAGETQYF. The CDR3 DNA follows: TGTGCCAGCAGCCCGCCGGGGGCGGGAGCGGGAGAGACCCAGTACTTC.

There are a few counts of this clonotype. The CDR3 sequence: CSVEGRGITEAFF. In DNA, the CDR3 is TGCAGCGTTGAAGGTCGGGGTATTACTGAAGCTTTCTTT. The chain couples TRBV29-1 to TRBJ1-1; D uncertain. Germline V gene data show CDR1 as SQVTM and CDR2 as ANQGSEA. V was cut by 1 base and J by 5 bases, with 11 bases left in between. This CDR3 contains 13 residues. The full variable domain, rest sourced from reference TRBV29-1 and TRBJ1-1, is SAVISQKPSRDICQRGTSLTIQCQVDSQVTMMFWYRQQPGQSLTLIATANQGSEATYESGFVIDKFPISRPNLTFSTLTVSNMSPEDSSIYLCSVEGRGITEAFFGQGTRLTVV.

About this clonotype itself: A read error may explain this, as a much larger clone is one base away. For the CDR3, the DNA is TGTGCCAGCAGTTACTCGGGGAGCTTCTACAATGAGCAGTTCTTC. Translated: CASSYSGSFYNEQFF. This chain joins TRBV6-6 and TRBJ2-1; tentative D call: TRBD2 (5 bases). In germline, CDR1 is MNHNY, CDR2 SVGAGI (reference sequence). V was pared by 0 bases and J by 3 bases, with 9 bases between. The CDR3 runs 15 residues.

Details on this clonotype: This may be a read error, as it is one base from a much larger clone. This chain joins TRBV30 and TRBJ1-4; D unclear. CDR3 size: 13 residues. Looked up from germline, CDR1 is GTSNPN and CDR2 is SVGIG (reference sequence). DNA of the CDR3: TGTGCCTGCCTAGCCGCAACTAATGTAAAACTGTTTTTT. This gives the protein CACLAATNVKLFF.

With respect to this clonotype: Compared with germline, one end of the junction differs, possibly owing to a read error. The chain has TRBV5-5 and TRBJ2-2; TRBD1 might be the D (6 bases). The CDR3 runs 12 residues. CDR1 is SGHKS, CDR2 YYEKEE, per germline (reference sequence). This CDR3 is CASSLGGVELFF. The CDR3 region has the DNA TGTGCCAGCAGCTTAGGGGGAGTGGAGTTGTTTTTT.

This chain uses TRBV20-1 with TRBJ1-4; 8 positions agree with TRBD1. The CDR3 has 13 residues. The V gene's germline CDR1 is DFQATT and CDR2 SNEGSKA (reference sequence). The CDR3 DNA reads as TGCAGGCCAGCGGGGACAGGATCGCTTAAACTGTTTTTT. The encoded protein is CRPAGTGSLKLFF.

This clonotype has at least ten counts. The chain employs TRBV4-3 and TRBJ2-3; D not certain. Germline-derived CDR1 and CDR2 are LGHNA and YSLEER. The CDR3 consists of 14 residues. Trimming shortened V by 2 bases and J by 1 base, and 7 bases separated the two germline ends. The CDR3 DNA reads TGCGCCAGCAGCCAACATCAACGCACAGATACGCAGTATTTT. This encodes CASSQHQRTDTQYF.

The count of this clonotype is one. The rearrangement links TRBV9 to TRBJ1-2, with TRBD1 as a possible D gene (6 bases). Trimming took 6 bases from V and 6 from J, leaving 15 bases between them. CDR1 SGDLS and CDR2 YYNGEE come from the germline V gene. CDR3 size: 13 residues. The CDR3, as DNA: TGTGCCAGCAACGGGGAAAACAGGGATGGCTACACCTTC. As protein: CASNGENRDGYTF.

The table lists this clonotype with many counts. The CDR3 region is CASSLAFTYEQYF. The DNA for the CDR3 is TGTGCCAGCAGCTTAGCTTTTACCTACGAGCAGTACTTC. The chain joins TRBV11-2 to TRBJ2-7; D is ambiguous. V shed 1 base and J shed 2 bases, with 6 bases lying between them. CDR3 size: 13 residues. Looked up from germline, CDR1 is SGHAT and CDR2 is FQNNGV.

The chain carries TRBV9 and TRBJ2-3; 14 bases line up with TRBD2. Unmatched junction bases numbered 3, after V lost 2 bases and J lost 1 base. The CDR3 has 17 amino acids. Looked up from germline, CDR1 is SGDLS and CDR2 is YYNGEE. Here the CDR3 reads CASSVAGLAGGTDTQYF. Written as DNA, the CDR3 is TGTGCCAGCAGCGTGGCGGGACTAGCGGGGGGCACAGATACGCAGTATTTT.

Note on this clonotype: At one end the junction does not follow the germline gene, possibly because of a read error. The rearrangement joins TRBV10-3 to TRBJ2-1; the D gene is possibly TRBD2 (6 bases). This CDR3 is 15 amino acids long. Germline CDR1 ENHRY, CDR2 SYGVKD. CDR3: CASSPHRDSYNEQFF. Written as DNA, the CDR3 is TGTGCCAGCAGTCCTCACCGGGACTCATACAATGAGCAGTTCTTC.

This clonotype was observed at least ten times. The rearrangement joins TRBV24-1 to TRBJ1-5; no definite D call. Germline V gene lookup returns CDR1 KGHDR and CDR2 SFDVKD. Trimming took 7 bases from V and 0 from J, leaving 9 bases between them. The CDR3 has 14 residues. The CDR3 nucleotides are TGTGCCACCAGGGGGAATCTTAGCAATCAGCCCCAGCATTTT. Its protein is CATRGNLSNQPQHF.

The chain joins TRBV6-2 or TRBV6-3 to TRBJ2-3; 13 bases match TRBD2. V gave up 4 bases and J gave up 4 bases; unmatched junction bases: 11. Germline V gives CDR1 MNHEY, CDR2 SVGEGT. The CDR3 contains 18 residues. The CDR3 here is CASSSTGLAGFLPDTQYF. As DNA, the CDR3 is TGTGCCAGCAGTTCAACGGGACTAGCGGGATTTCTTCCAGATACGCAGTATTTT.

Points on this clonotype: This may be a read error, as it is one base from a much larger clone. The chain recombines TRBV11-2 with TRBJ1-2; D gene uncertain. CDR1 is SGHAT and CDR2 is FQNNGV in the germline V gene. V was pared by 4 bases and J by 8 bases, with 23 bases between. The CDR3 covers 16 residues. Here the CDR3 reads CASSSIASGMGWGYTF. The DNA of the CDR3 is TGTGCCAGCAGCTCCATTGCCTCGGGTATGGGGTGGGGCTACACCTTC.

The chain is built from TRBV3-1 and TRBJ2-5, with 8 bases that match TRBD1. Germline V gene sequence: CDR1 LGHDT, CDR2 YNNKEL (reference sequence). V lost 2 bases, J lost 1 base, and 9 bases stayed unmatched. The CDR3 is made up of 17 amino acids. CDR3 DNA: TGTGCCAGCAGCCAAAGGACAGGGTGGGAATCCCAAGAGACCCAGTACTTC. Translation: CASSQRTGWESQETQYF.

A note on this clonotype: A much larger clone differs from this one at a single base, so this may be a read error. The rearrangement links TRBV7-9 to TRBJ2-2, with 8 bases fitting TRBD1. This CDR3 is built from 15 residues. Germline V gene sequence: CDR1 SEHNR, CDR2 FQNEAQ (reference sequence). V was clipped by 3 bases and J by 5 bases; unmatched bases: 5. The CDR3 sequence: CASSLDRVRTGELFF. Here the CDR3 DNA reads TGTGCCAGCAGCTTGGACAGGGTCCGGACCGGGGAGCTGTTTTTT.

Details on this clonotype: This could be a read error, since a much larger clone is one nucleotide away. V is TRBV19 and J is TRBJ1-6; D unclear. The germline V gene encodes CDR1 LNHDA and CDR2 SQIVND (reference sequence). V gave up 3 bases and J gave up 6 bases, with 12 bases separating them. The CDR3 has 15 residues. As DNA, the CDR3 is TGTGCCAGTAGTATGAGGGTTTTGGGTAATTCACCCCTCCACTTT. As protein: CASSMRVLGNSPLHF.

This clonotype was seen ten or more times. The CDR3: CASSTQASGYNEQFF. The CDR3 nucleotides read TGTGCCAGCAGCACCCAAGCTAGCGGCTACAATGAGCAGTTCTTC. This sequence joins TRBV11-1 and TRBJ2-1, with 7 bases matching TRBD2. Per the germline V gene, CDR1 is SGHAT and CDR2 is FQDESV (reference sequence). The ends lost 5 bases at V and 3 bases at J; junction bases unmatched: 7. The CDR3 contains 15 residues.

The CDR3 loop is CASSLRIETQHF. For the CDR3, the DNA is TGTGCCAGCAGCCTTAGGATAGAGACCCAGCATTTT. This rearrangement joins TRBV7-2 to TRBJ1-5; D not certain. The V and J ends lost 5 bases and 11 bases respectively, with 13 bases between them. Germline V gives CDR1 SGHTA, CDR2 FQGNSA. The CDR3 spans 12 residues.

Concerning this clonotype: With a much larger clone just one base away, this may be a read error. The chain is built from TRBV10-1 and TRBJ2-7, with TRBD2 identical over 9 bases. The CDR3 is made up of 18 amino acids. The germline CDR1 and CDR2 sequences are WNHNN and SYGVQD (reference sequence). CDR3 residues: CASSEFDLREGRPYGQYF. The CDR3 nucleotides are TGCGCCAGCAGTGAGTTCGATTTGCGGGAGGGCCGCCCCTACGGGCAGTACTTC.

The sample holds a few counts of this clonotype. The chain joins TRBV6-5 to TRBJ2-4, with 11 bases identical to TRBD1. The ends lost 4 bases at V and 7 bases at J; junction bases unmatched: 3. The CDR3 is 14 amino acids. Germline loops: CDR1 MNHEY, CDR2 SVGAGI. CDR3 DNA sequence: TGTGCCAGCAGTTCAGGGACAGGGGGTAACATTCAGTACTTC. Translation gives CASSSGTGGNIQYF.

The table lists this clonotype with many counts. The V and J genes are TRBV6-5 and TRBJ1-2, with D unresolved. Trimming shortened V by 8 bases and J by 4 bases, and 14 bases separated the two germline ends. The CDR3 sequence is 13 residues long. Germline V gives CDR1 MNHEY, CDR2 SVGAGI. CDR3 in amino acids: CASFKESPYGYTF. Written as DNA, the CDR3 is TGTGCCAGCTTTAAGGAGAGCCCCTATGGCTACACCTTC.

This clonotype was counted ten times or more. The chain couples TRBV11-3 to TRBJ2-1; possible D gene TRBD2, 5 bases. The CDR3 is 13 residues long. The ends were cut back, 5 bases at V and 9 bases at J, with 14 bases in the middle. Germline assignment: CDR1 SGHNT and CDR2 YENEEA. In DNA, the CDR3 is TGTGCCAGCAGCGCAAGCCGAGGGCGTGAGCAGTTCTTC. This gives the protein CASSASRGREQFF.